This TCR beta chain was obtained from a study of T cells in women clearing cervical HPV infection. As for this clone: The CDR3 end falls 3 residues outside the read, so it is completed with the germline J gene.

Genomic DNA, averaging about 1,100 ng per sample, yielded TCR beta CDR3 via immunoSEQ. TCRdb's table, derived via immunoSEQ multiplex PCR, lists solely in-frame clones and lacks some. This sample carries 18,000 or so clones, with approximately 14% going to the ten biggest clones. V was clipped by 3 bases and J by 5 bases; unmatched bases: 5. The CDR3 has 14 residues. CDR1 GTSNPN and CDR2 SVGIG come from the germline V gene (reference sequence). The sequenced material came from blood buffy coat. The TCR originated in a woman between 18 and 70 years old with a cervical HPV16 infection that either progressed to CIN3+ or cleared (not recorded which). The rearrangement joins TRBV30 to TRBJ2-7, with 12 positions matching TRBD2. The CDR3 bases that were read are TGTGCCTGGAGATTGTGGACTAGCGGGGACGAG. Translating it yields CAWRLWTSGDE. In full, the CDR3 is CAWRLWTSGDEQYF.